These T cell receptor beta chains were read from a single sample in a study of PD-L1 blockade in urothelial cancer. Clones were read by immunoSEQ multiplex PCR, and TCRdb kept only the in-frame ones, dropping some. The sample records 29,000 or so clones, 79% being singletons. Sequencing was performed on PBMCs, taken around atezolizumab (anti-PD-L1) treatment. The receptors shown here come from an older man with urothelial cancer. Both conserved end residues are part of each CDR3. The D gene is left open where the match is weak. Rows give clone size only sometimes, using once, few, many, or a class for an expanded clone.

j_call: TRBJ2-6; d_call: NA; cdr3_length: 17; clone_size: NA; v_call: TRBV15; cdr3_aa: CATSRVGRNSGANVLTF; cdr3_nt: TGTGCCACCAGCAGAGTTGGCCGTAACTCTGGGGCCAACGTCCTGACTTTC
j_call: TRBJ1-2; d_call: NA; cdr3_length: 14; clone_size: few; v_call: TRBV7-2; cdr3_aa: CASSLDGQGNGYTF; cdr3_nt: TGTGCCAGCAGCTTAGACGGGCAGGGTAATGGCTACACCTTC
j_call: TRBJ2-1; d_call: TRBD2; cdr3_length: 12; clone_size: NA; v_call: TRBV2; cdr3_aa: CASSYIAGGLFF; cdr3_nt: TGTGCCAGCAGTTATATAGCGGGGGGGCTGTTCTTC
j_call: TRBJ1-5; d_call: NA; cdr3_length: 15; clone_size: once; v_call: TRBV15; cdr3_aa: CATSSDGSSNQPQHF; cdr3_nt: TGTGCCACCAGCAGTGACGGGTCGAGCAATCAGCCCCAGCATTTT
j_call: TRBJ1-1; d_call: NA; cdr3_length: 14; clone_size: NA; v_call: TRBV5-8; cdr3_aa: CASSPTGRVSEAFF; cdr3_nt: TGTGCCAGCAGCCCCACAGGGAGGGTCTCTGAAGCTTTCTTT
j_call: TRBJ1-2; d_call: NA; cdr3_length: 14; clone_size: once; v_call: TRBV30; cdr3_aa: CAWSPRPGDYGYTF; cdr3_nt: TGTGCCTGGAGCCCTCGGCCAGGGGATTATGGCTACACCTTC
j_call: TRBJ1-2; d_call: TRBD1; cdr3_length: 15; clone_size: few; v_call: TRBV5-1; cdr3_aa: CASSLRAGGDYGYTF; cdr3_nt: TGCGCCAGCAGCTTGAGGGCAGGGGGCGACTATGGCTACACCTTC
j_call: TRBJ1-2; d_call: TRBD1; cdr3_length: 18; clone_size: NA; v_call: TRBV19; cdr3_aa: CASSPSGTGGVFGYGYTF; cdr3_nt: TGTGCCAGTAGTCCCTCTGGGACAGGGGGCGTATTTGGGTATGGCTACACCTTC
j_call: TRBJ2-7; d_call: TRBD2; cdr3_length: 15; clone_size: NA; v_call: TRBV28; cdr3_aa: CASSLVGGDSYEQYF; cdr3_nt: TGTGCCAGCAGTTTGGTGGGGGGGGACTCCTACGAGCAGTACTTC
j_call: TRBJ2-5; d_call: TRBD2; cdr3_length: 14; clone_size: NA; v_call: TRBV9; cdr3_aa: CASSGRTSDETQYF; cdr3_nt: TGTGCCAGCAGCGGGCGGACTAGCGATGAGACCCAGTACTTC
j_call: TRBJ1-1; d_call: TRBD1; cdr3_length: 14; clone_size: few; v_call: TRBV19; cdr3_aa: CASRQGAWATEAFF; cdr3_nt: TGTGCCAGCAGACAGGGGGCGTGGGCCACTGAAGCTTTCTTT
j_call: TRBJ1-6; d_call: TRBD1; cdr3_length: 15; clone_size: NA; v_call: TRBV5-1; cdr3_aa: CASSLDRGDNSPLHF; cdr3_nt: TGCGCCAGCAGCTTGGACAGGGGGGATAATTCACCCCTCCACTTT
j_call: TRBJ1-6; d_call: TRBD1; cdr3_length: 15; clone_size: NA; v_call: TRBV27; cdr3_aa: CASSLLGTGVSPLHF; cdr3_nt: TGTGCCAGCAGTTTATTAGGGACAGGGGTCTCACCCCTCCACTTT
j_call: TRBJ1-1; d_call: TRBD1; cdr3_length: 13; clone_size: NA; v_call: TRBV6-5; cdr3_aa: CASRHRGGTEAFF; cdr3_nt: TGTGCCAGCAGACACAGGGGGGGGACTGAAGCTTTCTTT
j_call: TRBJ1-5; d_call: NA; cdr3_length: 15; clone_size: NA; v_call: TRBV10-3; cdr3_aa: CAISDTGNSNQPQHF; cdr3_nt: TGTGCCATCAGTGATACAGGCAATAGCAATCAGCCCCAGCATTTT
j_call: TRBJ2-3; d_call: TRBD2; cdr3_length: 16; clone_size: NA; v_call: TRBV6-6; cdr3_aa: CASSYSASGSADTQYF; cdr3_nt: TGTGCCAGCAGTTACTCGGCTAGCGGGAGTGCAGATACGCAGTATTTT
j_call: TRBJ1-2; d_call: NA; cdr3_length: 15; clone_size: few; v_call: TRBV15; cdr3_aa: CATSRDRAPGRGYTF; cdr3_nt: TGTGCCACCAGCAGAGATAGGGCCCCGGGAAGGGGCTACACCTTC
j_call: TRBJ1-5; d_call: NA; cdr3_length: 14; clone_size: NA; v_call: TRBV2; cdr3_aa: CASRRGGNNQPQHF; cdr3_nt: TGTGCCAGCAGAAGGGGGGGGAACAATCAGCCCCAGCATTTT
j_call: TRBJ2-1; d_call: TRBD1; cdr3_length: 12; clone_size: few; v_call: TRBV5-1; cdr3_aa: CASSLAGQERFF; cdr3_nt: TGCGCCAGCAGCTTGGCCGGACAGGAGAGGTTCTTC
j_call: TRBJ1-1; d_call: NA; cdr3_length: 15; clone_size: NA; v_call: TRBV7-2; cdr3_aa: CASSSSGDRYTEAFF; cdr3_nt: TGTGCCAGCAGCTCCAGCGGCGACAGGTACACTGAAGCTTTCTTT
j_call: TRBJ1-4; d_call: TRBD1; cdr3_length: 15; clone_size: few; v_call: TRBV27; cdr3_aa: CASSLWGQGNEKLFF; cdr3_nt: TGTGCCAGCAGTTTATGGGGACAGGGGAATGAAAAACTGTTTTTT
j_call: TRBJ2-7; d_call: TRBD1; cdr3_length: 15; clone_size: NA; v_call: TRBV6-6; cdr3_aa: CASSYPGQGTYEQYF; cdr3_nt: TGTGCCAGCAGTTACCCGGGACAGGGAACCTACGAGCAGTACTTC
j_call: TRBJ2-5; d_call: NA; cdr3_length: 14; clone_size: NA; v_call: TRBV10-3; cdr3_aa: CAISDGSGGETQYF; cdr3_nt: TGTGCCATCAGTGACGGGAGCGGCGGGGAGACCCAGTACTTC
j_call: TRBJ2-7; d_call: NA; cdr3_length: 13; clone_size: NA; v_call: TRBV5-6; cdr3_aa: CASSPYTVYEQYF; cdr3_nt: TGTGCCAGCAGCCCTTATACAGTCTACGAGCAGTACTTC
j_call: TRBJ2-2; d_call: TRBD2; cdr3_length: 15; clone_size: NA; v_call: TRBV5-5; cdr3_aa: CASSFPSGGTGELFF; cdr3_nt: TGTGCCAGCAGCTTCCCTTCGGGGGGGACCGGGGAGCTGTTTTTT
j_call: TRBJ2-1; d_call: TRBD2; cdr3_length: 19; clone_size: few; v_call: TRBV28; cdr3_aa: CASSSYARASGGAGDEQFF; cdr3_nt: TGTGCCAGCAGTTCTTATGCACGCGCTAGCGGGGGGGCCGGGGATGAGCAGTTCTTC
j_call: TRBJ2-6; d_call: TRBD1; cdr3_length: 17; clone_size: NA; v_call: TRBV19; cdr3_aa: CASTRDSLLSGANVLTF; cdr3_nt: TGTGCCAGTACCCGGGACAGCCTTCTCTCTGGGGCCAACGTCCTGACTTTC
j_call: TRBJ1-5; d_call: NA; cdr3_length: 15; clone_size: NA; v_call: TRBV9; cdr3_aa: CASSFSGKPNQPQHF; cdr3_nt: TGTGCCAGCAGCTTCTCAGGGAAACCAAACCAGCCCCAGCATTTT
j_call: TRBJ2-5; d_call: TRBD2; cdr3_length: 15; clone_size: NA; v_call: TRBV7-2; cdr3_aa: CASSSPGLAGETQYF; cdr3_nt: TGTGCCAGCAGCTCTCCGGGACTAGCCGGGGAGACCCAGTACTTC
j_call: TRBJ2-7; d_call: NA; cdr3_length: 13; clone_size: NA; v_call: TRBV4-3; cdr3_aa: CASSQARGGEQYF; cdr3_nt: TGCGCCAGCAGCCAGGCCAGAGGCGGCGAGCAGTACTTC
j_call: TRBJ2-7; d_call: NA; cdr3_length: 15; clone_size: NA; v_call: TRBV5-1; cdr3_aa: CASSFIQGRKNEQYF; cdr3_nt: TGCGCCAGCAGCTTCATACAGGGAAGGAAGAACGAGCAGTACTTC
j_call: TRBJ2-7; d_call: NA; cdr3_length: 14; clone_size: NA; v_call: TRBV6-5; cdr3_aa: CASSYRDFAYEQYF; cdr3_nt: TGTGCCAGCAGTTACAGGGACTTTGCCTACGAGCAGTACTTC
j_call: TRBJ2-3; d_call: TRBD2; cdr3_length: 16; clone_size: few; v_call: TRBV7-2; cdr3_aa: CASSLSLGVGGYTQYF; cdr3_nt: TGTGCCAGCAGCTTATCGTTGGGGGTCGGGGGGTATACGCAGTATTTT
j_call: TRBJ1-4; d_call: NA; cdr3_length: 14; clone_size: NA; v_call: TRBV5-6; cdr3_aa: CASSPAGRREKLFF; cdr3_nt: TGTGCCAGCAGCCCGGCGGGCCGAAGGGAAAAACTGTTTTTT
j_call: TRBJ2-1; d_call: TRBD2; cdr3_length: 13; clone_size: NA; v_call: TRBV30; cdr3_aa: CAWSNGGYNEQFF; cdr3_nt: TGTGCCTGGAGTAACGGGGGGTACAATGAGCAGTTCTTC
j_call: TRBJ2-7; d_call: NA; cdr3_length: 13; clone_size: NA; v_call: TRBV5-4; cdr3_aa: CASSRTESYEQYF; cdr3_nt: TGTGCCAGCAGCCGGACAGAGTCCTACGAGCAGTACTTC
j_call: TRBJ2-7; d_call: NA; cdr3_length: 15; clone_size: NA; v_call: TRBV18; cdr3_aa: CASSLYPGTTYEQYF; cdr3_nt: TGTGCCAGCTCACTTTATCCCGGGACAACTTACGAGCAGTACTTC